The 29 T cell receptor beta chains reported below all come from one sample, sequenced in a study of T cell responses to AZD1222 COVID-19 vaccine. Clones were read by immunoSEQ multiplex PCR, and TCRdb kept only the in-frame ones, dropping some. In the table there are 120,000 to 150,000 clones, 88% of which are singletons. The sample in question was peripheral blood, obtained 28 days after the second dose of the MenACWY control vaccine. These receptors were obtained from an adult who received the MenACWY meningococcal vaccine as a control.

This chain joins TRBV23-1 and TRBJ2-6; 7 bases are shared with TRBD1. TRBV23-1 is classed as an ORF, of uncertain function. V lost 8 bases and J lost 3; bases outside the gene matches: 4. CDR3 length: 14 residues. The CDR3 here is CASSRGLGANVLTF. The CDR3 region has the DNA TGCGCCAGCTCTAGGGGGCTTGGGGCCAACGTCCTGACTTTC.

The gene calls are TRBV2 and TRBJ1-1; D gene unclear. Germline assignment: CDR1 SNHLY and CDR2 FYNNEI. CDR3 length: 13 residues. The V and J ends lost 9 bases and 1 base respectively, with 12 bases between them. CDR3 DNA: TGTGCCAGGAAGGAGTCGAGGAACACTGAAGCTTTCTTT. Translation: CARKESRNTEAFF.

The rearrangement uses TRBV2 and TRBJ1-6; TRBD1 matches 7 bases. The CDR3 loop spans 16 amino acids. Trimming took 5 bases from V and 0 from J; bases not matched to a gene: 4. Germline CDR1 and CDR2: SNHLY and FYNNEI. The CDR3 sequence is CASSRNRGSYNSPLHF. The CDR3 coding sequence is TGTGCCAGCAGTCGGAACAGGGGCTCCTATAATTCACCCCTCCACTTT.

A single count supports this clone. The V gene is TRBV11-3, the J gene TRBJ2-7; no definite D call. The ends were cut back, 5 bases at V and 3 bases at J, with 8 bases in the middle. CDR3 length equals 12 residues. From germline, CDR1 is SGHNT and CDR2 YENEEA. The chain's CDR3 is CASSKTYYEQYF. The CDR3 DNA reads TGTGCCAGCAGCAAAACATACTACGAGCAGTACTTC.

The genes are TRBV9 and TRBJ2-1, with a possible D match to TRBD1 (6 bases). CDR3 length: 15 residues. Trimming removed 0 bases at V and 2 bases at J, with 9 bases between. From germline, CDR1 is SGDLS and CDR2 YYNGEE. The CDR3 DNA is TGTGCCAGCAGCGTAGAAGGGGGAGCCTACAATGAGCAGTTCTTC. Protein: CASSVEGGAYNEQFF.

The chain couples TRBV25-1 to TRBJ1-1; TRBD1 is a possible D gene (6 bases). Looked up from germline, CDR1 is MGHDK and CDR2 is SYGVNS. The CDR3 covers 15 residues. Trimming cost V 0 bases and J 5 bases, with 13 bases left between them. Written as DNA, the CDR3 is TGTGCCAGCAGTGAATATTTTGGAGGGGGGACTGAAGCTTTCTTT. It yields the protein CASSEYFGGGTEAFF.

CDR3 coding DNA: TGTGCCAGCAGCTTAGATCGCGGAGATACGCAGTATTTT. Protein sequence: CASSLDRGDTQYF. This rearrangement joins TRBV7-3 to TRBJ2-3; unclear D gene. The CDR3 totals 13 residues. V was trimmed by 2 bases and J by 5 bases, leaving 8 bases between them. Germline V lookup: CDR1 SGHTA, CDR2 FQGTGA.

V is TRBV13 and J is TRBJ2-1; TRBD1 matches 10 bases. CDR1 is PRHDT and CDR2 is FYEKMQ in the germline V gene (reference sequence). This CDR3 has 16 residues. The ends lost 4 bases at V and 6 bases at J; junction bases unmatched: 9. Here the CDR3 DNA reads TGTGCCAGCAGCTCAAAGGGGGACAGGGGTGGCAATGAGCAGTTCTTC. Its translation is CASSSKGDRGGNEQFF.

V is TRBV3-1 (or the pseudogene TRBV3-2) and J is TRBJ2-5; D tentatively reads TRBD1 or TRBD2 (6 bases each). Germline lookup yields CDR1 LGHDT and CDR2 YNNKEL (reference sequence). V was cut by 2 bases and J by 0 bases, with 16 bases left in between. CDR3 length equals 17 residues. CDR3 region: CASSQFSGGAYQETQYF. The CDR3 coding sequence is TGTGCCAGCAGCCAATTCTCCGGGGGCGCGTACCAAGAGACCCAGTACTTC.

This clone was seen more than once but under ten times. The chain is built from TRBV28 and TRBJ1-1; tentative D call: TRBD1 (6 bases). The CDR3 is 14 residues long. In germline, CDR1 is MDHEN, CDR2 SYDVKM. The V end lost 5 bases, the J end lost 4 bases, and 14 bases lay between the germline ends. Here the CDR3 DNA reads TGTGCCAGCAGTACCCGGGGAGGGGGCACTGAAGCTTTCTTT. Its protein product is CASSTRGGGTEAFF.

The chain recombines TRBV7-2 with TRBJ1-1; unclear D gene. The CDR3 runs to 14 residues. The germline V gene has CDR1 SGHTA and CDR2 FQGNSA. Trimming stripped 2 bases from V and 5 bases from J, with 12 bases between. CDR3 DNA: TGTGCCAGCAGCTTAAATCGGGTGCGGACTGAAGCTTTCTTT. It specifies CASSLNRVRTEAFF.

The gene calls are TRBV4-3 and TRBJ1-2; the D gene is possibly TRBD1 (6 bases). Trimming removed 3 bases at V and 4 bases at J, with 12 bases between. Per the germline V gene, CDR1 is LGHNA and CDR2 is YSLEER. The CDR3 contains 14 residues. CDR3 loop: CASSQEQGPYGYTF. As DNA, the CDR3 is TGCGCCAGCAGCCAGGAACAGGGACCCTATGGCTACACCTTC.

This chain connects TRBV12-3 or TRBV12-4 to TRBJ1-2; 7 bases fit TRBD1. The junction had 4 bases not matched to a gene; V was cut back by 7 bases and J by 5 bases. The CDR3 has 12 residues. CDR3 region: CASTKQGYGYTF. The CDR3 DNA reads as TGTGCCAGCACTAAACAGGGGTATGGCTACACCTTC.

The V call is TRBV9, the J call TRBJ1-1; D uncertain. Germline CDR1 SGDLS, CDR2 YYNGEE. The V gene lost 4 bases and the J gene lost 0 bases, with 16 bases spanning the gap. The CDR3 covers 16 residues. As DNA, the CDR3 is TGTGCCAGCAGCCCGTACAGTGGCTTATTGAACACTGAAGCTTTCTTT. Amino acid sequence: CASSPYSGLLNTEAFF.

The V and J genes are TRBV7-2 and TRBJ1-2; D uncertain. Trimming shortened V by 3 bases and J by 0 bases, and 8 bases separated the two germline ends. The CDR3 covers 14 residues. Per germline, CDR1 SGHTA and CDR2 FQGNSA. The CDR3 DNA reads TGTGCCAGCAGCTTCTTACGGACTAACTATGGCTACACCTTC. Translating it yields CASSFLRTNYGYTF.

This clone was picked up one time. This chain uses TRBV30 with TRBJ2-2; TRBD1 is a possible D gene (5 bases). Germline assignment: CDR1 GTSNPN and CDR2 SVGIG (reference sequence). This CDR3 is built from 13 residues. Between the trimmed V and J ends, which lost 2 bases and 5 bases, there was a span of 9 bases. CDR3 DNA sequence: TGTGCCTGGAGTCACAGGTCAACCGGGGAGCTGTTTTTT. This codes for CAWSHRSTGELFF.

The chain combines TRBV7-2 with TRBJ2-2, with D perhaps TRBD2 (6 bases). From germline, CDR1 is SGHTA and CDR2 FQGNSA. Trimming stripped 2 bases from V and 5 bases from J, with 12 bases between. The CDR3 has 15 amino acids. CDR3 sequence (DNA): TGTGCCAGCAGCTTACGGGGAGGCGGAACCGGGGAGCTGTTTTTT. It specifies CASSLRGGGTGELFF.

In its sample, this clone was seen many times. The chain links TRBV7-9 to TRBJ1-6; D is unresolved. The length of the CDR3 is 16 residues. V lost 5 bases and J lost 0, with 11 bases in between. Looked up from germline, CDR1 is SEHNR and CDR2 is FQNEAQ (reference sequence). In nucleotides, the CDR3 is TGTGCCAGCAGCCGGGGAGAGAGCTCCTATAATTCACCCCTCCACTTT. Its protein is CASSRGESSYNSPLHF.

This chain uses TRBV28 with TRBJ1-4, with D unclear. There are 12 residues in the CDR3. The ends were cut back, 4 bases at V and 3 bases at J, with 3 bases in the middle. The germline V gene has CDR1 MDHEN and CDR2 SYDVKM. The CDR3 reads CASSSSNEKLFF. The CDR3 DNA reads as TGTGCCAGCAGTTCCTCTAATGAAAAACTGTTTTTT.

This clone was seen only once. The CDR3: CATRERSPQPQHF. The CDR3 DNA follows: TGTGCCACTCGAGAACGTAGTCCGCAGCCCCAGCATTTT. The chain joins TRBV19 to TRBJ1-5, with D hard to call. With 10 bases removed from V and 7 bases from J, the gap between germline ends came to 17 bases. The germline gives CDR1 LNHDA, CDR2 SQIVND (reference sequence). The CDR3 loop spans 13 amino acids.

This chain links TRBV12-3 or TRBV12-4 with TRBJ1-1; D might be TRBD1 (5 bases). The CDR3 covers 12 residues. With 7 bases removed from V and 6 bases from J, the gap between germline ends came to 12 bases. The CDR3 DNA is TGTGCCAGCAAACCACCGGGACCTGAAGCTTTCTTT. It encodes CASKPPGPEAFF.

This clone showed up just once. The chain uses TRBV7-3 and TRBJ1-6, with a weak D call TRBD1 (5 bases). V was trimmed by 1 base and J by 8 bases, leaving 9 bases between them. This CDR3 contains 14 residues. Germline values: CDR1 SGHTA, CDR2 FQGTGA. The DNA for the CDR3 is TGTGCCAGCAGCTTAAGGTCCAGGGATTCACCCCTCCACTTT. This translates into CASSLRSRDSPLHF.

This clone has a single count. This chain links TRBV19 with TRBJ1-3, with unresolved D. V was clipped by 5 bases and J by 4 bases, with 9 bases between them. In germline, CDR1 is LNHDA, CDR2 SQIVND (reference sequence). The CDR3 loop spans 13 amino acids. CDR3: CASSFALGNTIYF. The CDR3 nucleotides are TGTGCCAGTAGTTTCGCGCTCGGAAACACCATATATTTT.

The chain has TRBV6-5 and TRBJ1-6; D possibly corresponds to TRBD1 (6 bases). Germline values: CDR1 MNHEY, CDR2 SVGAGI. CDR3 length equals 13 residues. V was trimmed by 7 bases and J by 7 bases, leaving 11 bases between them. The CDR3 bases are TGTGCCAGCACCTATACAGGGAATTCACCCCTCCACTTT. It encodes CASTYTGNSPLHF.

J is TRBJ2-7 and V is TRBV19; no firm D call. The length of the CDR3 is 14 residues. V gave up 5 bases and J gave up 0 bases, with 11 bases separating them. Germline CDR1 and CDR2: LNHDA and SQIVND (reference sequence). Here the CDR3 reads CASSVRVRSYEQYF. CDR3 nucleotide sequence: TGTGCCAGTAGTGTCCGGGTCCGCTCCTACGAGCAGTACTTC.

The chain joins TRBV9 to TRBJ1-1; no firm D call. The CDR3 extends over 13 amino acids. Per the germline V gene, CDR1 is SGDLS and CDR2 is YYNGEE. With 0 bases removed from V and 4 bases from J, the gap between germline ends came to 7 bases. The CDR3 protein is CASSVAESTEAFF. The DNA for the CDR3 is TGTGCCAGCAGCGTAGCTGAGAGCACTGAAGCTTTCTTT.

The chain joins TRBV19 to TRBJ1-2; no reliable D call. CDR3 length: 14 residues. V lost 7 bases to trimming and J lost 7 bases, with 19 bases between them. Germline CDR1 LNHDA, CDR2 SQIVND (reference sequence). CDR3 loop: CASKIAGRSGGYTF. CDR3 DNA sequence: TGTGCCAGTAAGATAGCAGGACGGAGCGGTGGCTACACCTTC.

The chain carries TRBV6-5 and TRBJ1-3; D is unresolved. This CDR3 contains 16 residues. Germline V gives CDR1 MNHEY, CDR2 SVGAGI. V gave up 2 bases and J gave up 0 bases, with 11 bases separating them. The CDR3, as DNA: TGTGCCAGCAGTTACACACAGCAATCCTCTGGAAACACCATATATTTT. Its protein product is CASSYTQQSSGNTIYF.

This chain uses TRBV15 with TRBJ2-3; a weak D match, TRBD1 (5 bases). This CDR3 comprises 12 residues. V lost 10 bases, J lost 6 bases, and 14 bases lay in between. Germline values: CDR1 LNHNV, CDR2 YYDKDF (reference sequence). The DNA for the CDR3 is TGTGCCAGCCAGGGTGGATCGGATACGCAGTATTTT. Translated: CASQGGSDTQYF.